The next 27 T cell receptor beta chains were all read from a single sample in a study of T-cell reconstitution after alpha-beta-depleted transplantation in children. As it was prepared, the TCRbeta library received unique molecular identifiers. TCRdb re-called the PCR reads through MiXCR, storing one row per CDR3 protein. The sample includes 97,000 or so distinct CDR3 sequences, 7% to 8% seen only once; the top ten take 16%. Here the sequenced sample was PBMCs, taken before TCRalphabeta/CD19-depleted stem cell transplant. The source is a boy aged 2-15 years with acute lymphoblastic leukemia, due to receive a stem cell transplant.

This clonotype was detected ten times or more. V usage is TRBV11-2 and J usage is TRBJ2-7; tentatively, D is TRBD1 (6 bases). CDR1 is SGHAT, CDR2 FQNNGV, per germline. Trimming removed 2 bases from V and 4 bases from J, with 15 bases in between. The CDR3 has 15 residues. The DNA of the CDR3 is TGTGCCAGCAGCTTATCGGCAGGGGTTGAGTACGAGCAGTACTTC. Protein sequence: CASSLSAGVEYEQYF.

The rearrangement uses TRBV5-1 and TRBJ2-5; TRBD2 aligns across 13 bases. The J segment lost 6 bases and the V segment lost 5 bases, leaving 7 bases of the junction unmatched. From germline, CDR1 is SGHRS and CDR2 YFSETQ. The CDR3 totals 15 residues. The CDR3 reads CASRETSGGKKTQYF. The CDR3 DNA follows: TGCGCCAGCAGGGAGACTAGCGGGGGGAAAAAGACCCAGTACTTC.

V is TRBV20-1 and J is TRBJ2-1; D remains ambiguous. The V end lost 0 bases, the J end lost 8 bases, and 5 bases lay between the germline ends. Germline CDR1 is DFQATT and CDR2 is SNEGSKA (reference sequence). CDR3 length: 11 amino acids. The CDR3 region has the DNA TGCAGTGCTAGAGACCATCATGAGCAGTTCTTC. This gives the protein CSARDHHEQFF.

In its sample, this clonotype was seen many times. This rearrangement joins TRBV2 to TRBJ1-5; D not certain. The V end lost 3 bases, the J end lost 7 bases, and 10 bases lay between the germline ends. The CDR3 extends over 13 amino acids. The germline gives CDR1 SNHLY, CDR2 FYNNEI. The CDR3 nucleotides read TGTGCCAGCAGTGAGGGCAGAAGACAGCCCCAGCATTTT. Residues: CASSEGRRQPQHF.

There are many counts of this clonotype. The CDR3 region has the DNA TGCAGTGCTAGAGTCGGGACTTCCGGGCCCGGGGAGCTGTTTTTT. Translated: CSARVGTSGPGELFF. The V gene is TRBV20-1, the J gene TRBJ2-2; maybe TRBD2 (6 bases). The V gene's germline CDR1 is DFQATT and CDR2 SNEGSKA (reference sequence). This CDR3 has 15 amino acids. V was clipped by 1 base and J by 6 bases, with 15 bases between them.

This clonotype showed up many times. The V call is TRBV7-2, the J call TRBJ2-1, with a tentative D call TRBD1 (5 bases). With 5 bases removed from V and 11 bases from J, the gap between germline ends came to 16 bases. The CDR3 consists of 13 residues. The germline V gene encodes CDR1 SGHTA and CDR2 FQGNSA. The CDR3 loop reads CASSPEGAYKQFF. The CDR3 bases are TGTGCCAGCAGCCCGGAAGGGGCCTATAAGCAGTTCTTC.

The chain couples TRBV12-3 or TRBV12-4 to TRBJ1-1; a possible D gene is TRBD1 (6 bases). This CDR3 is built from 12 residues. The germline V and J ends were trimmed by 6 bases and 7 bases, with 12 bases remaining between them. The CDR3 is CASRSDSLEAFF. DNA of the CDR3: TGTGCCAGCAGGTCGGACAGCCTTGAAGCTTTCTTT.

This clonotype came up many times. The V gene is TRBV2, the J gene TRBJ2-2, with unresolved D. Trimming cost V 0 bases and J 5 bases, with 10 bases left between them. This CDR3 is built from 15 residues. Germline assignment: CDR1 SNHLY and CDR2 FYNNEI. In DNA form, the CDR3 reads TGTGCCAGCAGTGAAGCAAGTGTTTTTACCGGGGAGCTGTTTTTT. This gives the protein CASSEASVFTGELFF.

The sample holds a few counts of this clonotype. The rearrangement uses TRBV25-1 and TRBJ2-1; the match to TRBD1 covers 7 bases. The length of the CDR3 is 14 residues. The germline CDR1 and CDR2 sequences are MGHDK and SYGVNS. After removal of 6 bases from V and 8 bases from J, the junction contained 10 bases not matched to a gene. The CDR3 sequence: CASRDGQATYEQFF. CDR3 nucleotides: TGTGCCAGCAGGGACGGACAGGCGACCTATGAGCAGTTCTTC.

This chain connects TRBV28 to TRBJ2-7, with D possibly TRBD1 on 6 matching bases. Per the germline V gene, CDR1 is MDHEN and CDR2 is SYDVKM. This CDR3 is 16 amino acids long. Trimming shortened V by 1 base and J by 3 bases, and 16 bases separated the two germline ends. CDR3 in DNA: TGTGCCAGCAGTTTATCCCAGGACAGACCTGACTACGAGCAGTACTTC. It yields the protein CASSLSQDRPDYEQYF.

This clonotype has a handful of counts. V usage is TRBV7-3 and J usage is TRBJ2-3, with 12 bases fitting TRBD2. CDR3 length: 17 residues. CDR1 SGHTA and CDR2 FQGTGA come from the germline V gene. V lost 5 bases, J lost 2 bases, and 8 bases stayed unmatched. The CDR3 is CASSRDPSGGDTDTQYF. In DNA, the CDR3 is TGTGCCAGCAGCCGAGACCCTAGCGGGGGGGACACAGATACGCAGTATTTT.

Many counts were recorded for this clonotype. This chain uses TRBV7-8 with TRBJ2-7, with D maybe TRBD2 (6 bases). CDR3 size: 12 residues. Trimming removed 4 bases from V and 4 bases from J, with 8 bases in between. The V gene's germline CDR1 is SGHVS and CDR2 FQNEAQ. CDR3 sequence: CASSSGVYEQYF. CDR3 in DNA: TGTGCCAGCAGCTCGGGAGTTTACGAGCAGTACTTC.

This clonotype was counted many times. The chain links TRBV12-3 or TRBV12-4 to TRBJ2-3; the D gene is possibly TRBD1 (6 bases). Trimming removed 1 base at V and 6 bases at J, with 14 bases between. The CDR3 has 15 amino acids. This CDR3 reads CASSLEQGRVDTQYF. CDR3 in DNA: TGTGCCAGCAGTTTAGAGCAGGGGCGGGTGGATACGCAGTATTTT.

The J gene is TRBJ1-1, the V gene TRBV5-6; D is uncertain. The V and J ends lost 1 base and 3 bases respectively, with 7 bases between them. The CDR3 totals 13 residues. In germline, CDR1 is SGHDT, CDR2 YYEEEE. The CDR3 region is CASSLLVDTEAFF. The DNA of the CDR3 is TGTGCCAGCAGCTTGTTGGTGGACACTGAAGCTTTCTTT.

V and J are TRBV7-2 and TRBJ1-5; D is perhaps TRBD1 (5 bases). Germline assignment: CDR1 SGHTA and CDR2 FQGNSA. This CDR3 comprises 16 residues. The V end lost 1 base, the J end lost 4 bases, and 14 bases lay between the germline ends. DNA of the CDR3: TGTGCCAGCAGCTTAGAGGGGATCTCAGGAAATCAGCCCCAGCATTTT. It is translated as CASSLEGISGNQPQHF.

This clonotype was found many times. The genes are TRBV20-1 and TRBJ2-4; D possibly uses TRBD1 or TRBD2 (6 bases each). CDR3 length: 16 residues. The V and J ends lost 3 bases and 1 base respectively, with 16 bases between them. Germline V gene sequence: CDR1 DFQATT, CDR2 SNEGSKA (reference sequence). Here the CDR3 reads CSARFNREVAKNIQYF. CDR3 DNA: TGCAGTGCTAGGTTTAACAGGGAGGTGGCCAAAAACATTCAGTACTTC.

This clonotype is medium-sized in the sample. CDR3 protein: CGRGEGLNNEQFF. In DNA, the CDR3 is TGTGGAAGGGGTGAGGGGCTTAACAATGAGCAGTTCTTC. The J gene is TRBJ2-1, the V gene TRBV2; perhaps D is TRBD1 or TRBD2 (5 bases each). The CDR3 is 13 residues long. Germline-derived CDR1 and CDR2 are SNHLY and FYNNEI.

The sample holds a few counts of this clonotype. The rearrangement uses TRBV7-6 and TRBJ2-3, with D possibly being TRBD1 or TRBD2 (5 bases each). CDR1 is SGHVS and CDR2 is FNYEAQ in the germline V gene. V dropped 3 bases and J dropped 3 bases, with 10 bases sitting between them. The CDR3 is made up of 14 amino acids. The CDR3 DNA is TGTGCCAGCAGCTTGGGGGTCAAGACAGATACGCAGTATTTT. This codes for CASSLGVKTDTQYF.

This sequence joins TRBV6-5 and TRBJ1-1; D gene ambiguous. The length of the CDR3 is 16 residues. Trimming pared 0 bases from V and 6 bases from J, leaving 17 bases between. Germline CDR1 reads MNHEY; CDR2 reads SVGAGI. The chain's CDR3 is CASSYSNGRPSAEAFF. In nucleotides, the CDR3 is TGTGCCAGCAGTTACTCGAACGGCAGGCCCAGCGCTGAAGCTTTCTTT.

This clonotype has at least ten counts. J is TRBJ2-1 and V is TRBV12-3 or TRBV12-4, with no clear D. V was clipped by 1 base and J by 7 bases, with 11 bases between them. The CDR3 length is 14 residues. CDR3 residues: CASSLGEAWNEQFF. CDR3 bases: TGTGCCAGCAGTTTAGGTGAAGCTTGGAATGAGCAGTTCTTC.

The J gene is TRBJ2-6, the V gene TRBV6-4; the D call may be TRBD1 or TRBD2 (5 bases each). The CDR3 is 15 residues long. Trimming cost V 3 bases and J 2 bases, with 8 bases left between them. Germline-derived CDR1 and CDR2 are MRHNA and SNTAGT. The CDR3 bases are TGTGCCAGCAGTGATGGGGGAGCTGGGGCCAACGTCCTGACTTTC. This encodes CASSDGGAGANVLTF.

The chain is built from TRBV6-2 or TRBV6-3 and TRBJ2-2, with 10 bases identical to TRBD2. CDR3 size: 18 residues. J lost 2 bases, V lost 0 bases, and 6 bases had no gene match. The germline CDR1 and CDR2 sequences are MNHEY and SVGEGT. The CDR3 DNA follows: TGTGCCAGCAGTTACTCGAGTAGCGGGGGGCGAAACACCGGGGAGCTGTTTTTT. As protein: CASSYSSSGGRNTGELFF.

This clonotype came up a few times. The chain couples TRBV10-3 to TRBJ1-6; TRBD1 is a possible D gene (6 bases). Germline loops: CDR1 ENHRY, CDR2 SYGVKD. Trimming removed 3 bases at V and 6 bases at J, with 6 bases between. The CDR3 spans 13 residues. Here the CDR3 DNA reads TGTGCCATCAGTGACAGGGGTAATTCACCCCTCCACTTT. This encodes CAISDRGNSPLHF.

This clonotype was observed a handful of times. Here the CDR3 DNA reads TGCGCCAGCAGCTATAGCGGGGGTACCCCTAGCACAGATACGCAGTATTTT. Translation: CASSYSGGTPSTDTQYF. This sequence joins TRBV5-1 and TRBJ2-3; 9 bases match TRBD2. CDR3 size: 17 residues. V was pared by 3 bases and J by 0 bases, with 8 bases of the junction left unmatched. Germline values: CDR1 SGHRS, CDR2 YFSETQ.

This clonotype has at least ten counts. The V call is TRBV7-2, the J call TRBJ1-1; 8 nucleotides match TRBD1. The V gene end was trimmed by 3 bases and the J gene end by 1 base; junction bases not matched to a gene: 1. The germline gives CDR1 SGHTA, CDR2 FQGNSA. The CDR3 runs 14 residues. The CDR3, as DNA: TGTGCCAGCAGCTTTCAGGGGGCGAACACTGAAGCTTTCTTT. This encodes CASSFQGANTEAFF.

This clonotype has at least ten counts. The chain couples TRBV7-9 to TRBJ2-2; D is perhaps TRBD2 (6 bases). V was trimmed by 1 base and J by 5 bases, leaving 14 bases between them. The CDR3 length is 16 residues. The germline V gene has CDR1 SEHNR and CDR2 FQNEAQ (reference sequence). The CDR3 region is CASSLVGAGRTGELFF. DNA of the CDR3: TGTGCCAGCAGCTTAGTAGGCGCGGGGCGGACCGGGGAGCTGTTTTTT.

V usage is TRBV4-3 and J usage is TRBJ2-5, with D perhaps matching TRBD1 (5 bases). This CDR3 spans 13 amino acids. V gave up 4 bases and J gave up 4 bases, with 10 bases separating them. Germline V gene lookup returns CDR1 LGHNA and CDR2 YSLEER. The CDR3 spells CASSLTEGETQYF. CDR3 sequence (DNA): TGCGCCAGCAGCCTGACAGAAGGAGAGACCCAGTACTTC.